The rows below give T cell receptor beta chains drawn from one sample of a study of T cells in Graves' hyperthyroidism and ophthalmopathy. In TCRdb, the multiplex PCR reads were re-called with MiXCR into one record per CDR3 protein. In the table there are some 560,000 distinct CDR3 sequences, approximately 14% of which are singletons. Input material: blood. These receptors all come from a woman aged 30 to 39 with Graves' hyperthyroidism. Each CDR3 is given with its conserved first and last residue. The D gene is left open where the match is weak. Size is stated for part of the rows, as once, few or many counts, or as a class when the clone is expanded.

TRBV6-2/TRBV6-3	TRBD2	19	TRBJ2-5	many	CASSYPRLTGLAGLETQYF	TGTGCCAGCAGTTACCCACGGCTTACCGGACTAGCGGGATTAGAGACCCAGTACTTC
TRBV7-6	.	14	TRBJ2-2	.	CASSLAIFTGELFF	TGTGCCAGCAGCTTAGCCATCTTCACCGGGGAGCTGTTTTTT
TRBV10-2	TRBD1	14	TRBJ2-3	.	CATGQGGSTDTQYF	TGCGCCACCGGACAGGGGGGGAGCACAGATACGCAGTATTTT
TRBV4-3	.	15	TRBJ1-1	few	CASSQDQAGFTEAFF	TGCGCCAGCAGCCAAGATCAGGCGGGTTTTACTGAAGCTTTCTTT
TRBV19	TRBD2	16	TRBJ2-3	.	CASSMGVAGETDTQYF	TGTGCCAGTAGTATGGGAGTAGCGGGAGAAACAGATACGCAGTATTTT
TRBV19	TRBD2	16	TRBJ2-3	.	CASSAGLAGITDTQYF	TGTGCCAGTAGTGCTGGACTAGCGGGAATTACAGATACGCAGTATTTT
TRBV30	TRBD2	14	TRBJ2-7	many	CASQGLAGIGEQYF	TGTGCCTCCCAGGGGCTAGCGGGGATTGGCGAGCAGTACTTC
TRBV28	.	13	TRBJ2-5	many	CASSPTLQETQYF	TGTGCCAGCAGTCCTACACTTCAAGAGACCCAGTACTTC
TRBV20-1	TRBD2	15	TRBJ2-3	.	CSAREPAGSSDTQYF	TGCAGTGCTAGAGAACCAGCGGGATCGTCAGATACGCAGTATTTT
TRBV12-3/TRBV12-4	.	15	TRBJ1-1	few	CASSDITGRNTEAFF	TGTGCCAGCAGCGACATCACAGGCCGAAACACTGAAGCTTTCTTT
TRBV18	.	15	TRBJ1-3	many	CASSTQASSGNTIYF	TGTGCCAGCTCAACACAGGCTTCCTCTGGAAACACCATATATTTT
TRBV10-3	TRBD1	13	TRBJ2-7	few	CATSPGQGYEQYF	TGTGCCACATCACCGGGACAGGGGTACGAGCAGTACTTC
TRBV6-1	TRBD2	15	TRBJ2-7	.	CASRIAGGTSYEQYF	TGTGCCAGCAGAATAGCGGGAGGTACCTCCTACGAGCAGTACTTC
TRBV2	TRBD1	15	TRBJ1-2	few	CASSTQGALGWGYTF	TGTGCCAGCAGTACACAGGGGGCCCTAGGATGGGGCTACACCTTC
TRBV7-6	.	16	TRBJ2-1	many	CASSNSGVSSYNEQFF	TGTGCCAGCAGCAATTCAGGGGTGAGCTCCTACAATGAGCAGTTCTTC
TRBV28	.	15	TRBJ1-5	few	CASTTSGGLGQPQHF	TGTGCCAGCACTACATCGGGGGGTTTGGGTCAGCCCCAGCATTTT
TRBV7-8	.	18	TRBJ1-5	many	CASSLARQSIRGNQPQHF	TGTGCCAGCAGCTTAGCCCGACAGTCAATTAGGGGCAATCAGCCCCAGCATTTT
TRBV12-3/TRBV12-4	TRBD2	15	TRBJ2-3	many	CASSILAGVGDTQYF	TGTGCCAGCAGTATACTAGCGGGAGTTGGGGATACGCAGTATTTT
TRBV24-1	.	14	TRBJ2-3	many	CATSDPGRTDTQYF	TGTGCCACCAGTGATCCCGGTCGCACAGATACGCAGTATTTT
TRBV6-4	TRBD2	14	TRBJ2-1	.	CASSDGGVVIEQFF	TGTGCCAGCAGTGATGGGGGGGTGGTTATTGAGCAGTTCTTC
TRBV30	TRBD2	16	TRBJ2-3	few	CAWSVPPTGRADTQYF	TGTGCCTGGAGTGTACCTCCCACGGGGAGGGCAGATACGCAGTATTTT
TRBV6-2/TRBV6-3	.	11	TRBJ2-7	many	CASSAIYEQYF	TGTGCCAGCAGCGCCATCTACGAGCAGTACTTC
TRBV2	.	12	TRBJ2-5	many	CASSDSRGTQYF	TGTGCCAGCAGTGACTCTCGGGGGACCCAGTACTTC
TRBV25-1	TRBD1	12	TRBJ1-1	many	CASQTGATEAFF	TGTGCCAGCCAAACAGGGGCAACTGAAGCTTTCTTT
TRBV5-6	TRBD1	15	TRBJ2-7	.	CASSLVDRENYEQHF	TGTGCCAGCAGCTTGGTTGACAGGGAAAACTACGAGCAGCACTTC